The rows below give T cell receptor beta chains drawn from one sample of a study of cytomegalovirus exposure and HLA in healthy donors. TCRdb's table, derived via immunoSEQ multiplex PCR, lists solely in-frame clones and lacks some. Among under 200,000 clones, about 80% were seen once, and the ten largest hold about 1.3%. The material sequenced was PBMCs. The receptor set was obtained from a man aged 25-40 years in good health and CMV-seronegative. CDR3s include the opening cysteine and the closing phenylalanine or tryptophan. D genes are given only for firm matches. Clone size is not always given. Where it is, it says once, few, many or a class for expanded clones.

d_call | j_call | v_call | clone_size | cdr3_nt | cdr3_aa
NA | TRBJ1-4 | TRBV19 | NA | TGTGCCAGTAGTGCCAGGATTTTTAATGAAAAACTGTTTTTT | CASSARIFNEKLFF
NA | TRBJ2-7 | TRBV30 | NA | TGTGCCTGGAGGGACCCGGGACATCGTACCTACGAGCAGTACTTC | CAWRDPGHRTYEQYF
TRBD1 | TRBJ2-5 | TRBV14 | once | TGTGCCAGCAGCCTACGGGACAGGGGACAAGAGACCCAGTACTTC | CASSLRDRGQETQYF
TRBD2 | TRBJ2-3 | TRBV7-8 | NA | TGTGCCAGCCACCTAGGGGCTAGCGGGAACTCAGATACGCAGTATTTT | CASHLGASGNSDTQYF
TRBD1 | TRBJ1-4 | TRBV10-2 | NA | TGCGCCAGCAGAAGGGACAGTAATGAAAAACTGTTTTTT | CASRRDSNEKLFF
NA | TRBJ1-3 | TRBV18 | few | TGTGCCAGCTCAGCCACCCAGGGGCTGGGAAACACCATATATTTT | CASSATQGLGNTIYF
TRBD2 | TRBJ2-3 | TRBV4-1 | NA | TGCGCCAGCAGCCAAGATCCCCAGGGGGGACTAGCGGGAGCACAAGATACGCAGTATTTT | CASSQDPQGGLAGAQDTQYF
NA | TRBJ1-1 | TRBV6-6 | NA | TGTGCCAGCAGTTACCAAACAGGGAACACTGAAGCTTTCTTT | CASSYQTGNTEAFF
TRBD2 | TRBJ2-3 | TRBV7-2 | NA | TGTGCCAGCAGCTTGGGGGGGCTAGCGGGAGATACGCAGTATTTT | CASSLGGLAGDTQYF
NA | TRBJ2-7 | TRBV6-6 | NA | TGTGCCAGCAGTGCGAGACTCCAGGGATACTACGAGCAGTACTTC | CASSARLQGYYEQYF
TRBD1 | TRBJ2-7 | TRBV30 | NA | TGTGCCTGGAGTCCCGGCGTGGGACAGGGTACGTACGAGCAGTACTTC | CAWSPGVGQGTYEQYF
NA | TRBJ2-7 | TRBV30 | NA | TGTGCCTGGGCCTCGGTGGGCTCCGAGCAGTACTTC | CAWASVGSEQYF
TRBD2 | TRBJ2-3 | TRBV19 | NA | TGTGCCAGTAGCGTCTCCGGGTCTAGCGGGAGGGCCGGGACAGATACGCAGTATTTT | CASSVSGSSGRAGTDTQYF
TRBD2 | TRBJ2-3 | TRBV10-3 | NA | TGTGCCATCAGAGGGACTAGCGAGCCCACTAGCACAGATACGCAGTATTTT | CAIRGTSEPTSTDTQYF
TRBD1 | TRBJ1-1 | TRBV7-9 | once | TGTGCCAGCAGCCAGGACAGGGGGCAAGCTTTCTTT | CASSQDRGQAFF
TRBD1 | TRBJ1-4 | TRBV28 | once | TGTGCCAGCAGCCTGCAGGGGGCGGCTAATGAAAAACTGTTTTTT | CASSLQGAANEKLFF
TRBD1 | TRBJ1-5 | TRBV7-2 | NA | TGTGCCAGCAGCGACAGGGCTGCGGGGCCCCAGCATTTT | CASSDRAAGPQHF
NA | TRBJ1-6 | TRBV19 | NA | TGTGCCAGTAGTATAGGAGGTGAACGGGGGTATTCACCCCTCCACTTT | CASSIGGERGYSPLHF
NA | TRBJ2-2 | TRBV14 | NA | TGTGCCAGCAGCCCAATACAGGGTGGGGAGCTGTTTTTT | CASSPIQGGELFF
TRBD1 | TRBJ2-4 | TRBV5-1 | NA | TGCGCCAGCAGCCGAGACAGGGAGAAAAACATTCAGTACTTC | CASSRDREKNIQYF
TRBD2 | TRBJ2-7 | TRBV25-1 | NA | TGTGCCAGCAGTCCCTACCTGGGACTAGAGGACGAGCAGTACTTC | CASSPYLGLEDEQYF
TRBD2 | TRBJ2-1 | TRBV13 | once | TGTGCCAGCAGCGCAAGGCTAGCGGGAGTGGATGAGCAGTTCTTC | CASSARLAGVDEQFF
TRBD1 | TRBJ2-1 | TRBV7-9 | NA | TGTGCCAGCAGCTGGGGACAGGGCACCTACAATGAGCAGTTCTTC | CASSWGQGTYNEQFF
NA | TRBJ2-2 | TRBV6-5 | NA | TGTGCCAGCAGTTACGACAGTAACACCGGGGAGCTGTTTTTT | CASSYDSNTGELFF